These 4 T cell receptor beta chains share one sample of origin, sequenced in a study of T cell repertoires in aging, cancer and after chemotherapy. Peripheral blood genomic DNA, not sorted cells or RNA, was the template. Rearranged V-D-J TRB sequences were amplified with a mixed TRB-A/B primer pool. TCRdb re-called the multiplex PCR reads with MiXCR, one entry per CDR3 protein. The sample holds 9,000 to 13,000 distinct CDR3 sequences, less than 30% seen once. Sequences were obtained from blood. All receptors derive from a human donor in good health.

The genes are TRBV29-1 and TRBJ2-7; 8 nucleotides line up with TRBD1. Matching the DNA end better, TRBJ2-5 makes the J call doubtful. Germline loops: CDR1 SQVTM, CDR2 ANQGSEA. This CDR3 comprises 12 residues. For the CDR3, the DNA is TGCAGCGTTGTCGGACAGGGAGAGACCCAGTACTTC. It specifies CSVVGQGETQYF.

This chain uses TRBV6-1 with TRBJ1-5; tentative D call: TRBD1 (6 bases). The ends were cut back, 10 bases at V and 5 bases at J, with 18 bases in the middle. CDR1 and CDR2 from the germline V gene are MNHNS and SASEGT. The CDR3 runs to 14 residues. The chain's CDR3 is CATLHRDIYQPQHF. In DNA, the CDR3 is TGTGCCACCCTGCACCGGGACATTTATCAGCCCCAGCATTTT.

This clonotype is termed medium-sized. The chain recombines TRBV7-9 with TRBJ1-1; 8 nucleotides match TRBD1. Germline V lookup: CDR1 SEHNR, CDR2 FQNEAQ (reference sequence). The CDR3 length is 13 residues. With V trimmed by 7 bases and J by 0 bases, 1 base remained unmatched. In nucleotides, the CDR3 is TGTGCCAGCACAGGGGGCGTGAACACTGAAGCTTTCTTT. Its translation: CASTGGVNTEAFF.

The chain joins TRBV27 to TRBJ1-1; D is ambiguous. This CDR3 has 13 amino acids. Germline assignment: CDR1 MNHEY and CDR2 SMNVEV (reference sequence). Trimming shortened V by 1 base and J by 1 base, and 4 bases separated the two germline ends. The CDR3 DNA sequence: TGTGCCAGCAGTTTATACAGGAACACTGAAGCTTTCTTT. It is translated as CASSLYRNTEAFF.